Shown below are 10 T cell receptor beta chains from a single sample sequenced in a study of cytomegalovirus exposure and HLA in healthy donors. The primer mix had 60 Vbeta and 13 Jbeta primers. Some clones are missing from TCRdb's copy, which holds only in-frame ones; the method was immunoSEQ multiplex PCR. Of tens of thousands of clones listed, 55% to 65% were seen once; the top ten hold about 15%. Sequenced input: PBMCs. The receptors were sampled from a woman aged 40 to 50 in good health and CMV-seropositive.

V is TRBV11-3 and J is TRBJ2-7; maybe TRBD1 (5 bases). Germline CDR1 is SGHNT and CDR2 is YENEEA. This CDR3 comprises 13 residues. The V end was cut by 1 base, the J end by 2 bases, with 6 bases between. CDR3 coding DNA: TGTGCCAGCAGCTTAGGACAGACCTACGAGCAGTACTTC. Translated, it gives CASSLGQTYEQYF.

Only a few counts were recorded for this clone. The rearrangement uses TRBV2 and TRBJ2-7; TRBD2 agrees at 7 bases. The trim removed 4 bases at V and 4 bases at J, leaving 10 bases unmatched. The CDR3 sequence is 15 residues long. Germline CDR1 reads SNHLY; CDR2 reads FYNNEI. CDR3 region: CASSGVVAGVYEQYF. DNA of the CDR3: TGTGCCAGCAGTGGAGTTGTCGCGGGAGTGTACGAGCAGTACTTC.

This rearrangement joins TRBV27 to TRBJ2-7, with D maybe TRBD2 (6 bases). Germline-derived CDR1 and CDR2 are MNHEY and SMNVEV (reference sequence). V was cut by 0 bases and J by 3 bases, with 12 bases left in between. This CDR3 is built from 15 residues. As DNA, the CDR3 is TGTGCCAGCAGTTTATCGGGACTTACCCTCTACGAGCAGTACTTC. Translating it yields CASSLSGLTLYEQYF.

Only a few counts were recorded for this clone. The CDR3 loop is CASRTLSGGSYNEQFF. Here the CDR3 DNA reads TGTGCCAGCAGAACCCTTAGCGGGGGCTCCTACAATGAGCAGTTCTTC. This rearrangement joins TRBV27 to TRBJ2-1, with 9 bases lining up with TRBD2. Germline CDR1 MNHEY, CDR2 SMNVEV (reference sequence). The CDR3 runs to 16 residues. The junction had 6 bases not matched to a gene; V was cut back by 6 bases and J by 0 bases.

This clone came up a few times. In DNA form, the CDR3 reads TGTGCCACCAGCAGAGGGCGACTAGCGGACAATGAGCAGTTCTTC. This encodes CATSRGRLADNEQFF. The chain links TRBV15 to TRBJ2-1, with 9 bases identical to TRBD2. The CDR3 extends over 15 amino acids. With 1 base clipped from V and 5 bases from J, the junction kept 3 bases outside the gene matches. Germline loops: CDR1 LNHNV, CDR2 YYDKDF (reference sequence).

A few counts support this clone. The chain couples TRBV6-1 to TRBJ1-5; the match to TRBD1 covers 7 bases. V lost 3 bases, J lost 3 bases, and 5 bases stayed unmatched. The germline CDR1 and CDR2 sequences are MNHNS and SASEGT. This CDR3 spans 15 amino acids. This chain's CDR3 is CASSDHDRANQPQHF. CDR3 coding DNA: TGTGCCAGCAGTGACCACGACAGGGCCAATCAGCCCCAGCATTTT.

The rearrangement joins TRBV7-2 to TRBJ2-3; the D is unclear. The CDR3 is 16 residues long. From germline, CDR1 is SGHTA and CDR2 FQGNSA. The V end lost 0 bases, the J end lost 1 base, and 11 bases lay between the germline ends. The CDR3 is CASSLAVGAGTDTQYF. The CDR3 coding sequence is TGTGCCAGCAGCTTAGCGGTGGGCGCCGGCACAGATACGCAGTATTTT.

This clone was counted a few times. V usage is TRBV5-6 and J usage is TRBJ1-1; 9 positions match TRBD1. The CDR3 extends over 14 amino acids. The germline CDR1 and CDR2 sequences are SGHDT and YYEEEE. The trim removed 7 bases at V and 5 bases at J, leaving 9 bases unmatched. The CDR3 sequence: CASGRGQGGTEAFF. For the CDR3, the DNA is TGTGCCAGCGGGCGGGGACAGGGAGGTACTGAAGCTTTCTTT. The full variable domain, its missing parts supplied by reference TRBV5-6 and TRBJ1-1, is DAGVTQSPTHLIKTRGQQVTLRCSPKSGHDTVSWYQQALGQGPQFIFQYYEEEERQRGNFPDRFSGHQFPNYSSELNVNALLLGDSALYLCASGRGQGGTEAFFGQGTRLTVV.

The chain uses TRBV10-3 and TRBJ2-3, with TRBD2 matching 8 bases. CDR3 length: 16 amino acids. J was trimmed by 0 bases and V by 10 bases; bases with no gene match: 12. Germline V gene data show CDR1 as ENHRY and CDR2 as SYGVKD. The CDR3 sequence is CATSGGGHSSTDTQYF. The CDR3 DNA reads TGTGCCACCTCCGGGGGGGGACACTCTAGCACAGATACGCAGTATTTT.

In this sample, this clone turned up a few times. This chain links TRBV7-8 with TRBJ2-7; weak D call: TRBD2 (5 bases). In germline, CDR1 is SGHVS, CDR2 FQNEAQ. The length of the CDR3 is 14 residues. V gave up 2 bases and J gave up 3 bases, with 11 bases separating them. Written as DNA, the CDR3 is TGTGCCAGCAGCTTACAAGCGGTGGGCTACGAGCAGTACTTC. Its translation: CASSLQAVGYEQYF.